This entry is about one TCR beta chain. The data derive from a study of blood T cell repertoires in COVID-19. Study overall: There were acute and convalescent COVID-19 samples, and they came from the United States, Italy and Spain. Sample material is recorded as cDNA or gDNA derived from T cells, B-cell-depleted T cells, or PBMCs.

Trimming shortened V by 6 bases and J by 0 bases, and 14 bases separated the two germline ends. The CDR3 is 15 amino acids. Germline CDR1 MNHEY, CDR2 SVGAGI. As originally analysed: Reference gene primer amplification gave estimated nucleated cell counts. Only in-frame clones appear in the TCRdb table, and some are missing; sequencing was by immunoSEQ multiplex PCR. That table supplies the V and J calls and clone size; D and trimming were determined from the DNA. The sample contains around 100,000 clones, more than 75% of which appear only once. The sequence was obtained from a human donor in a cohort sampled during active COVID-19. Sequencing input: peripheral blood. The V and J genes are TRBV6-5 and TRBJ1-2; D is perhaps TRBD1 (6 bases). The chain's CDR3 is CASRGGMEANYGYTF. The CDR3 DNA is TGTGCCAGCAGAGGGGGTATGGAAGCTAACTATGGCTACACCTTC.